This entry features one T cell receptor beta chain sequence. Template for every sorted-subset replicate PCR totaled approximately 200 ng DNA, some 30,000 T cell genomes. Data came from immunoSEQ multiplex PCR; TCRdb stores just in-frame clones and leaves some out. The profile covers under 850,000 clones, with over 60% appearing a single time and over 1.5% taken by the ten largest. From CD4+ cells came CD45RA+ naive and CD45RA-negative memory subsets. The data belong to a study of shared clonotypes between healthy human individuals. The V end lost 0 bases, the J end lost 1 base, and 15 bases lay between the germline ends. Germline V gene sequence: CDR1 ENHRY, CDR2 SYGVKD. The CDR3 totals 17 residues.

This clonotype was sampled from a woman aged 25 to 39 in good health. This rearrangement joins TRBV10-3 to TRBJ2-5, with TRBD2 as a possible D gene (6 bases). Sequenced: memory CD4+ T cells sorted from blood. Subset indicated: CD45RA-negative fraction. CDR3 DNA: TGTGCCATCAGTGAGTCTCGTGCTAGCGTAACCCAAGAGACCCAGTACTTC. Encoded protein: CAISESRASVTQETQYF.